This T cell receptor beta chain is drawn from a study of shared clonotypes between healthy human individuals. Measured with immunoSEQ multiplex PCR; TCRdb has only the in-frame clones, and not every one. The sample shows roughly 590,000 clones, over 95% of them seen only once. From germline, CDR1 is LNHDA and CDR2 SQIVND (reference sequence). The CDR3 is 12 residues long. V was pared by 7 bases and J by 5 bases, with 8 bases between. CD8 cells classed as naive were CD45RO-negative and positively selected for CCR7, excluding terminally differentiated effector memory CD45RA+ cells. The sequenced sample was naive CD8+ T cells sorted from blood. The chain employs TRBV19 and TRBJ2-2; TRBD1 might be the D (6 bases). This clonotype originated in a young woman in good health. The CDR3 here is CASNRVTGELFF. In nucleotides, the CDR3 is TGTGCCAGTAACAGGGTAACCGGGGAGCTGTTTTTT.